This T cell receptor beta chain derives from a study of cytomegalovirus exposure and HLA in healthy donors (dated 2017 in TCRdb). A note on the overall study: An earlier analysis of 587 of the donors reported about 300 Gb of sequence data and 95 million to 120 million unique TCR beta sequences obtained from about 170 million T cells. All discovery cohort repertoires had been generated on a single sequencing platform. A later analysis re-analyzed previously published TCR beta repertoires from approximately 700 donors and added high-resolution HLA genotyping to study TCR occurrence patterns. An early release covering roughly 640 HLA-typed donors comprised 250 to 350 gigabases of sequencing data and 85 million to 100 million unique TCR sequences. The study used immunosequencing to profile the T cell repertoires of about 670 subjects and linked those repertoires to cytomegalovirus serostatus. An earlier analysis of roughly 580 of the donors used high-throughput TCR beta sequencing to judge whether each TCR beta V gene segment behaved as functional or pseudogenic. High-throughput TCR immunosequencing, statistical association of individual TCRs with disease status, and machine learning were combined to predict cytomegalovirus infection status. HLA typing included class I and class II loci at four-digit resolution. Of the approximately 400 genotyped donors, roughly 80% fell in the genetic ancestry cluster associated with self-reported Caucasian donors. Typing coverage varied by locus: roughly 620-630 donors for A, B, C, DRB1 and DQB1; approximately 520 for DQA1; approximately 610 for DPA1; some 470 for DPB1. In addition to the first cohort of roughly 670 subjects, a separate validation cohort of about 120 different subjects was used. Rather than drawing on any new phenotypic data, the later analysis identified candidate immune exposures from TCR beta sequences and the way those sequences occurred across donors. The study aimed to test whether cataloging public T cell receptors could reveal signatures of past pathogen exposure. Across 300 to 400 genotyped donors of the cohort, an average of roughly 200,000 unique TCR beta nucleotide sequences per donor were sequenced, and 15% to 20% of those sequences were non-productive. Four to six DR-DQ haplotypes were handled as single units for association and clustering, since linkage in the cohort was strong. In a later genetic analysis, genome-wide SNP genotypes for about 55% of the roughly 700 donors were used, and that subset was treated as a discovery cohort. Donor age, sex, ethnicity and CMV serostatus were compiled alongside the repertoire data.

Library preparation employed the immunoSEQ multiplex PCR assay. For the multiplex PCR, a mixture combining 60 forward primers for TCR Vbeta segments and 13 reverse primers for TCR Jbeta segments was used. A multiplex PCR assay on genomic DNA amplified the CDR3 region of rearranged TCR beta genes. The amplified TCR beta libraries were sequenced on the Illumina HiSeq System as 87-base-pair reads. The source study handled its data this way. A later analysis tallied about 77 million unique TCR beta chains across the 666 repertoires, and around 10 million of those chains were shared by two or more donors. Raw reads were error-corrected and collapsed into unique sequences by a nearest-neighbor algorithm in which closely related sequences were merged to remove PCR and sequencing errors. CDR3 sequences were aligned to IMGT reference sequences to assign V, D and J gene segments. For a sequence to be retained, a match of at least six nucleotides to both a V gene segment and a J gene segment was required. Rearrangements were classified as productive when the CDR3 lacked stop codons and remained in frame with V and J, and all other rearrangements were classified as non-productive. Following IMGT convention, CDR3 was defined as the stretch from the second conserved V-encoded cysteine to the conserved J-encoded phenylalanine. The earlier analysis of fewer than 750 of the donors excluded sequences that lacked an unambiguous match to a single V gene segment. An earlier analysis of 450 to 650 of the donors called V segments functional above 56.7% productive rearrangements and segregating when the between-donor standard deviation exceeded 5%. To diagnose cytomegalovirus status from the catalog of TCR beta chain sequences, a statistical classification framework was built. V and J gene assignment, in a later analysis, came from comparing TCR nucleotide sequences with IMGT/GENE-DB human TR gene sequences. In a later analysis, CDR3 sequences and most-parsimonious VDJ recombination scenarios were assigned using the TCRdist pipeline. A later analysis defined each TCR beta chain by its CDR3 amino acid sequence plus V-gene family, and excluded reads lacking a unique V-gene family. As a way to deal with suspected cross-contamination and a sequencing artifact, a later analysis dropped 450 to 700 nucleotide sequences that were highly shared and had low generation probability. A later analysis calculated a clonal expansion index for each public chain from normalized within-repertoire ranks of inferred template counts. In a later analysis, generation probabilities were computed using a VDJ recombination model fitted to out-of-frame rearrangements, and the results were checked against IGoR. In a later analysis, hypergeometric tests were used to score TCR-TCR, TCR-HLA and TCR-CMV co-occurrence, with a repertoire-size bias correction applied to TCR pairs. To estimate false discovery rates, a later analysis permuted the HLA or CMV assignments 20 times. In a later analysis, co-occurring TCRs were grouped using DBSCAN, with TCRdist sequence similarity added in when clustering inside HLA-allele-positive subsets. Repertoires with fewer than 30,000 or more than 120,000 public chains, plus five repertoires with anomalous nucleotide sharing, were excluded from co-occurrence clustering. This is the immuneACCESS table as TCRdb keeps it, with only in-frame sequences that have V and J called. A part of the clones is gone; compared with another copy, unresolved V genes explain less than half, and the rest is unexplained. That table supplies the V and J calls and clone size; D and trimming were determined from the DNA. Within this sample are over 100,000 clones, with approximately 80% of them counted one time only. The ten biggest clones cover roughly 9.8% of the sample.

Points the paper makes about the study in general: In a later genetic analysis, fewer N-insertions in productive TCRs were reported among donors in an Asian-associated ancestry cluster than the roughly 700-donor mean. In a later analysis, TCR association rates were found to vary across HLA loci, with the most associated TCRs seen for DRB1 alleles and the fewest for HLA-C alleles. The 87-base-pair reads could not distinguish some IMGT-functional V segments, including TRBV6-2 and TRBV6-3, so those segments were excluded. At a false discovery rate of 0.05, a later analysis linked under 20,000 TCR beta sequences to specific HLA alleles. Across donors, most TCR sequences were observed very rarely, whereas some public TCRs were present in many individuals. According to the authors, the approach could potentially be generalized to other disease states and immunological phenotypes. Presence/absence analyses assumed roughly uniform sequencing depth across donors, an assumption that may not hold. A further reported finding was that TCR beta sequences accurately predicted the HLA-A and HLA-B alleles for most subjects in the first cohort. A later analysis reported that several top co-occurrence clusters appeared linked to parvovirus B19, influenza, CMV and Epstein-Barr virus. Correlated functional status among segregating V segments might be attributable to linkage disequilibrium, but an unknown experimental factor could not be ruled out. Because some donors lacked HLA typing at each locus, the association tests relied only on the typed subset. A later analysis found that HLA-associated TCR beta chains were more clonally expanded and had lower generation probabilities than equally common non-associated chains. The study listed 164 TCR beta chains as associated with cytomegalovirus. Assigning TCR associations to individual alleles was difficult when HLA alleles, especially DR and DQ, strongly co-occurred. CMV serostatus was the only immune exposure information available for the cohort. A group of highly shared sequence variants was considered likely to be a technical artifact of the sequencing pipeline. The classifier was reported to diagnose cytomegalovirus status with high specificity and sensitivity in both the original and validation cohorts. According to a later analysis, most CMV-associated TCR beta chains appeared to be HLA-restricted, and the HLA associations seemed to be driven largely by CMV exposure. Three of the identified cytomegalovirus-associated TCR beta chains were confirmed in vitro to be specific for cytomegalovirus antigens. A later genetic analysis associated a missense DCLRE1C variant with V-gene and J-gene trimming of TCR beta chains, and an independent cohort replicated the association. Because counts were too low, some 16 rarely observed V segments, including chromosome 9 orphons, were excluded from the earlier analysis of a few hundred of the donors. Only TCR beta chains were sequenced in this cohort, and the absence of alpha or paired-chain data limited detectable features. In an earlier analysis of around 600 of the donors, most TCR beta V segments appeared in productive rearrangements about 87% or about 30% of the time, broadly matching IMGT annotations.

The V end loses 4 bases and the J end loses 5 bases, and a stretch of 15 bases separates them. The CDR3 starts with the cysteine, ends with the phenylalanine, and has 14 residues. The retained sequence is limited to the CDR3, 42 bases, with the frame set at the first base. The germline V gene sets CDR1 to SGHRS and CDR2 to YFSETQ. The cohort comprised 710 or so healthy bone marrow donors. At the time of sampling, every cohort member was nominally healthy, though immune exposures that went unrecorded were likely present. The donor tested CMV seropositive, placing the donor among the 289 seropositive members of the cohort. A peripheral blood sample was provided by each donor, and peripheral blood mononuclear cells were used for TCR beta sequencing. The Qiagen DNeasy Blood Extraction Kit was used to extract genomic DNA from the blood cell samples. Comments on this clone: Its target antigen remains unknown. Nothing much larger sits one base from this clone, and base qualities are not available.

Sample: PBMCs. This receptor was obtained from a man aged 35 to 55 in good health and CMV-seropositive. The chain is encoded by TRBV5-1 joined to TRBJ1-1; D gene: possibly TRBD1, on 5 matching bases. The nucleotides are TGCGCCAGCAGCGTGGTGGGGGGATTTACTGAAGCTTTCTTT. Its amino acids are CASSVVGGFTEAFF.